The sequence of this T cell receptor (beta chain) was determined in a study of Ad26.COV2.S vaccination and SARS-CoV-2 variants. Study context: It was the COV1001 Ad26.COV2.S trial arm that included the donor. Study-wide findings and caveats: Vaccine recipients showed a spike-specific TCR breadth that was higher than in placebo recipients.

A note on this clone: Its target is unknown.

Germline lookup yields CDR1 SGHTA and CDR2 FQGTGA. The J segment lost 8 bases and the V segment lost 8 bases, leaving 6 bases of the junction unmatched. This CDR3 region has 13 residues. Profiling relied on immunoSEQ multiplex PCR, and the TCRdb table lists in-frame clones only, not all of them. Among about 400,000 clones listed, around 87% were seen once. Treatment meaning: some 19 received Ad26.COV2.S at low or high dose, single or two shots; about five received placebo; per-sample allocation not given. Sampling happened 63 days after the first vaccine or placebo injection. The V and J genes are TRBV7-3 and TRBJ2-1; 10 bases are shared with TRBD2. The material sequenced was peripheral blood, taken in a trial of Ad26.COV2.S vaccine versus placebo. This TCR was sampled from a person aged 18-60 years who received the Ad26.COV2.S COVID-19 vaccine or a placebo. CDR3 region: CASGSGGRHEQFF. CDR3 nucleotide sequence: TGTGCCAGCGGTAGCGGGGGGCGTCATGAGCAGTTCTTC.